The clone carrying this T cell receptor beta chain turned up a few times. Its antigen remains unidentified. Germline assignment: CDR1 MGHRA and CDR2 YSYEKL. The CDR3 extends over 16 amino acids. The ends were cut back, 4 bases at V and 8 bases at J, with 20 bases in the middle. It was with a sample-barcoded 5' primer and a J-beta primer mix that a second PCR of roughly 7 to 12 cycles was run. One entry per CDR3 protein results from TCRdb running MiXCR on the 5' RACE reads. Of approximately 1.5 million distinct CDR3 sequences detected, 30% to 40% appear once; the ten largest clones hold over 9%. The sample comes from a study of blood T cells in healthy people across ages. Whole-study results and caveats: In older individuals, TCR beta diversity per million T cells was lower, falling roughly linearly with age.

The sample comprised blood. This chain joins TRBV4-1 and TRBJ1-4; D possibly corresponds to TRBD1 (5 bases). This receptor was obtained from a woman aged 30 to 39 in good health. Written as DNA, the CDR3 is TGCGCCAGCAGCCCCAGTCAGGGTCGTCGGGGAGAAAAACTGTTTTTT. Protein product: CASSPSQGRRGEKLFF.